This T cell receptor beta chain was observed in a study of T cell responses to AZD1222 COVID-19 vaccine. Findings and limits, study-wide: Receipt of two AZD1222 doses was followed by a rise in Spike-specific TCR breadth and depth.

Only in-frame clones appear in the TCRdb table, and some are missing; sequencing was by immunoSEQ multiplex PCR. The table shows approximately 150,000 clones, with 70% to 90% occurring only once. V lost 4 bases to trimming and J lost 4 bases, with 10 bases between them. This CDR3 comprises 12 residues. Germline loops: CDR1 GTSNPN, CDR2 SVGIG (reference sequence). With respect to this clone: Its antigen is undetermined.

The specimen was peripheral blood, collected 28 days after the second dose of the MenACWY control vaccine. The clonotype comes from an adult who received the MenACWY meningococcal vaccine as a control. This chain links TRBV30 with TRBJ1-2; D remains unclear. The CDR3 DNA is TGTGCCTGGATGTGGTCAAGCTATGGCTACACCTTC. This encodes CAWMWSSYGYTF. The full variable domain, with the rest looked up from reference TRBV30 and TRBJ1-2, is SQTIHQWPATLVQPVGSPLSLECTVEGTSNPNLYWYRQAAGRGLQLLFYSVGIGQISSEVPQNLSASRPQDRQFILSSKKLLLSDSGFYLCAWMWSSYGYTFGSGTRLTVV.